These T cell receptor beta chains were read from a single sample in a study of T cell repertoires in cytomegalovirus infection. TCRdb ran MiXCR on the reads and lists one entry per CDR3 protein. The sample includes roughly 300,000 distinct CDR3 sequences, more than 8% seen only once; the top ten take approximately 4.5%. Input material: PBMCs. The receptors stem from a human donor in good health (CMV status not recorded). Some clones in this sample may be carry-over from other donors' samples. Both conserved end residues are part of each CDR3. A D gene is named only where the DNA matches it firmly. The size field is filled for only some rows; it gives once, few, many or a size class.

. TRBD2 TRBJ2-2 TRBV28 CASRVAGASTGELFF TGTGCCAGCAGGGTAGCGGGGGCCTCCACCGGGGAGCTGTTTTTT
few . TRBJ2-1 TRBV10-1 CASSESPWSAEQFF TGCGCCAGCAGTGAGTCGCCCTGGTCGGCCGAGCAGTTCTTC
few . TRBJ2-3 TRBV12-3/TRBV12-4 CASSLISNRRTDTQYF TGTGCCAGCAGTTTAATCTCAAACAGGCGCACAGATACGCAGTATTTT
few TRBD1 TRBJ2-3 TRBV20-1 CSARGDRGFGTDTQYF TGCAGTGCTAGAGGGGACAGGGGGTTCGGCACAGATACGCAGTATTTT
few . TRBJ2-1 TRBV7-2 CASSRGTRSEGNEQFF TGTGCCAGCAGCAGGGGTACCCGGAGTGAGGGCAATGAGCAGTTCTTC
. TRBD1 TRBJ2-7 TRBV18 CASSPGQVGTYEQYF TGTGCCAGCTCACCAGGACAGGTTGGGACCTACGAGCAGTACTTC
few . TRBJ1-1 TRBV12-3/TRBV12-4 CASRPPSGDSTEAFF TGTGCCAGCAGGCCACCCTCAGGGGATAGCACTGAAGCTTTCTTT
many TRBD1 TRBJ2-5 TRBV7-2 CASSLAVAGGQETQYF TGTGCCAGCAGCTTAGCTGTGGCAGGGGGCCAAGAGACCCAGTACTTC
. . TRBJ1-1 TRBV7-4 CASLRMNTEAFF TGTGCCAGCCTTAGGATGAACACTGAAGCTTTCTTT
few TRBD2 TRBJ2-1 TRBV7-2 CASSFLPPGASGGTSYNEQFF TGTGCCAGCAGCTTCCTTCCGCCGGGCGCTAGCGGGGGGACCTCCTACAATGAGCAGTTCTTC
few TRBD1 TRBJ1-5 TRBV7-2 CASSLALQGSQPQHF TGTGCCAGCAGCTTAGCCCTACAGGGGAGTCAGCCCCAGCATTTT
many . TRBJ2-1 TRBV7-2 CASSLYGGGLYNEQFF TGTGCCAGCAGCTTATATGGGGGGGGCCTGTACAATGAGCAGTTCTTC
few TRBD2 TRBJ2-5 TRBV7-9 CASSFGPSGGAQETQYF TGTGCCAGCAGCTTCGGACCCAGCGGGGGGGCACAAGAGACCCAGTACTTC
. . TRBJ2-3 TRBV12-3/TRBV12-4 CASSLISAGAWPHTQYF TGTGCCAGCAGTTTAATCTCCGCCGGGGCCTGGCCACATACGCAGTATTTT
many TRBD1 TRBJ1-1 TRBV7-9 CASSSLTGGGGMNTEAFF TGTGCCAGCAGCTCACTAACAGGGGGAGGTGGAATGAACACTGAAGCTTTCTTT
many TRBD2 TRBJ2-1 TRBV30 CATDKTPGLAGGHNYNEQFF TGTGCCACTGACAAAACTCCGGGACTAGCGGGAGGACATAACTACAATGAGCAGTTCTTC
few . TRBJ2-2 TRBV2 CASSEAGGGFSGELFF TGTGCCAGCAGTGAAGCGGGCGGGGGCTTTTCCGGGGAGCTGTTTTTT
once . TRBJ2-3 TRBV15 CATSRQGLRFVADTQYF TGTGCCACCAGCCGTCAGGGTCTGCGGTTCGTCGCAGATACGCAGTATTTT
few . TRBJ2-2 TRBV6-2/TRBV6-3 CASSSSGRAGELFF TGTGCCAGCAGTTCTAGTGGTCGCGCCGGGGAGCTGTTTTTT
few TRBD1 TRBJ1-3 TRBV28 CASISGTGTTFGGNTIYF TGTGCCAGCATATCAGGGACAGGGACGACGTTTGGAGGAAACACCATATATTTT
. TRBD2 TRBJ2-1 TRBV7-3 CASSPNRLALENNEQFF TGTGCCAGCAGCCCTAATAGACTAGCCCTAGAGAACAATGAGCAGTTCTTC
many TRBD2 TRBJ2-1 TRBV7-3 CASSWYSGGETGEQFF TGTGCCAGCAGCTGGTATAGCGGGGGGGAGACGGGTGAGCAGTTCTTC
. . TRBJ1-1 TRBV20-1 CSAWVVSEAFF TGCAGTGCTTGGGTCGTTAGTGAAGCTTTCTTT
. . TRBJ2-2 TRBV4-3 CASSQRSRLGELFF TGCGCCAGCAGCCAACGGTCGCGGTTGGGGGAGCTGTTTTTT
. . TRBJ2-5 TRBV18 CASSPQGQETQYF TGTGCCAGCTCACCCCAGGGACAAGAGACCCAGTACTTC
. . TRBJ2-3 TRBV27 CASSFSLSRRAGTQYF TGTGCCAGCAGTTTTTCTCTGTCCCGGAGGGCAGGTACGCAGTATTTT
many . TRBJ2-3 TRBV7-2 CASSLFTDTQYF TGTGCCAGCAGCTTGTTTACAGATACGCAGTATTTT
. . TRBJ1-1 TRBV7-9 CASSLPYTEAFF TGTGCCAGCAGCTTACCGTACACTGAAGCTTTCTTT
many . TRBJ1-2 TRBV7-2 CASSPRTPSQASGYTF TGTGCCAGCAGCCCCAGGACTCCCTCCCAAGCTTCTGGCTACACCTTC
few . TRBJ1-2 TRBV20-1 CSVFRVGADGYTF TGCAGTGTGTTCCGGGTAGGGGCTGATGGCTACACCTTC
many TRBD1 TRBJ2-1 TRBV7-2 CASSALTGARNEQFF TGTGCCAGCAGCGCCCTTACAGGGGCGCGCAATGAGCAGTTCTTC
few TRBD1 TRBJ2-5 TRBV14 CASSQDWTGRRETQYF TGTGCCAGCAGCCAAGATTGGACAGGGCGGCGAGAGACCCAGTACTTC
few TRBD1 TRBJ1-1 TRBV27 CASSRGQVATEAFF TGTGCCAGCAGTCGAGGACAGGTAGCGACTGAAGCTTTCTTT
few TRBD1 TRBJ2-5 TRBV28 CASSSYTGVETQYF TGTGCCAGCAGTTCTTATACAGGGGTAGAGACCCAGTACTTC
many TRBD1 TRBJ1-5 TRBV11-2 CASSRGTGGQPQHF TGTGCCAGCAGCAGAGGGACAGGAGGCCAGCCCCAGCATTTT
. . TRBJ2-3 TRBV7-2 CASSQSLLDTQYF TGTGCCAGCAGCCAAAGCTTATTAGATACGCAGTATTTT
few . TRBJ1-2 TRBV4-1 CASSRNGGYGYTF TGTGCCAGCAGCCGAAACGGAGGGTACGGCTACACCTTC
many TRBD1 TRBJ2-7 TRBV7-9 CASSSGQGNPYEQYF TGTGCCAGCAGCTCCGGACAGGGTAATCCGTACGAGCAGTACTTC
many . TRBJ2-3 TRBV7-3 CASSSSGGGQGGTDTQYF TGTGCCAGCAGCTCTTCAGGGGGAGGGCAAGGGGGCACAGATACGCAGTATTTT
few . TRBJ2-3 TRBV6-6 CASSPETVYTQYF TGTGCCAGCAGTCCGGAGACTGTTTATACGCAGTATTTT
many . TRBJ1-6 TRBV7-2 CASSPRGGIGSPLHF TGTGCCAGCAGCCCTCGCGGGGGGATCGGGTCACCCCTCCACTTT
. TRBD1 TRBJ2-2 TRBV3-1 CASSQEGGPKTGELFF TGTGCCAGCAGCCAAGAAGGGGGCCCAAAGACCGGGGAGCTGTTTTTT
. TRBD2 TRBJ2-5 TRBV5-6 CASSFGGEKETQYF TGTGCCAGCAGCTTCGGGGGGGAGAAAGAGACCCAGTACTTC
many . TRBJ1-2 TRBV7-2 CASSPTLTGNYGYTF TGTGCCAGCAGCCCGACCCTTACGGGTAACTATGGCTACACCTTC
many . TRBJ2-5 TRBV19 CASSIRVSGLQETQYF TGTGCCAGTAGTATAAGGGTCTCCGGACTCCAAGAGACCCAGTACTTC
few TRBD1 TRBJ1-6 TRBV7-2 CASSPGGTVGVSPLHF TGTGCCAGCAGCCCAGGGGGGACAGTCGGAGTCTCACCCCTCCACTTT
. TRBD1 TRBJ2-1 TRBV7-8 CASSLEGTGRDEQFF TGTGCCAGCAGCTTAGAGGGGACAGGGAGAGATGAGCAGTTCTTC
. TRBD2 TRBJ2-2 TRBV11-2 CASSWTGLAGTGELFF TGTGCCAGCAGCTGGACCGGACTAGCGGGCACCGGGGAGCTGTTTTTT
few TRBD2 TRBJ2-5 TRBV10-3 CAIRGGLQETQYF TGTGCCATCAGGGGAGGGCTCCAAGAGACCCAGTACTTC
many . TRBJ2-5 TRBV7-2 CASSYTKAGETQYF TGTGCCAGCAGCTACACAAAGGCGGGAGAGACCCAGTACTTC
few TRBD1 TRBJ1-1 TRBV10-3 CAISLGQGTEAFF TGTGCCATCAGCCTCGGACAGGGCACTGAAGCTTTCTTT
few . TRBJ1-5 TRBV12-3/TRBV12-4 CASSQYLGPYSNQPQHF TGTGCCAGCAGCCAATACTTGGGCCCTTATAGCAATCAGCCCCAGCATTTT
few . TRBJ2-3 TRBV7-7 CASSREGQGDTQYF TGTGCCAGCAGTAGAGAGGGCCAGGGAGATACGCAGTATTTT
. . TRBJ2-5 TRBV19 CASSNRDRGQETQYF TGTGCCAGTAGCAACCGGGACCGAGGCCAAGAGACCCAGTACTTC
few TRBD1 TRBJ1-2 TRBV19 CASSPPAGTGSYGYTF TGTGCCAGTAGTCCCCCAGCCGGGACAGGATCCTATGGCTACACCTTC